These T cell receptor beta chains were read from a single sample in a study of blood T cell repertoires in COVID-19. Assay: immunoSEQ multiplex PCR; the TCRdb copy retains only in-frame clones and omits some. The data show more than 65,000 clones, almost 80% seen once. Sequences were obtained from peripheral blood. The receptors originated from a man in his sixties with acute or convalescent COVID-19. CDR3s include the opening cysteine and the closing phenylalanine or tryptophan. Each record gives: clone size, D gene, J gene, V gene, CDR3 protein, CDR3 DNA. D genes are given only for firm matches. Clone size is given for some rows only: seen once, a few or many times, or a class if the clone is expanded.

. | . | TRBJ1-4 | TRBV6-5 | CASSRTVREKLFF | TGTGCCAGCAGTAGGACAGTTCGGGAAAAACTGTTTTTT
. | TRBD1 | TRBJ1-6 | TRBV6-5 | CASKTGGPGNSPLHF | TGTGCCAGCAAGACAGGGGGTCCCGGGAATTCACCCCTCCACTTT
few | TRBD2 | TRBJ2-1 | TRBV6-5 | CASSRLAGSNEQFF | TGTGCCAGCAGTAGACTAGCGGGCTCCAATGAGCAGTTCTTC
. | TRBD1 | TRBJ1-4 | TRBV7-6 | CASSLRTGVNEKLFF | TGTGCCAGCAGCCTACGGACAGGGGTTAATGAAAAACTGTTTTTT
. | . | TRBJ2-6 | TRBV21-1 | CASSLRASSGANVLTF | TGTGCCAGCAGCCTCAGGGCCAGCTCTGGGGCCAACGTCCTGACTTTC
. | . | TRBJ1-5 | TRBV7-2 | CASSLGGVSNQPQHF | TGTGCCAGCAGCTTAGGGGGAGTTAGCAATCAGCCCCAGCATTTT
once | TRBD1 | TRBJ1-5 | TRBV4-3 | CASSQYTGGDQPQHF | TGCGCCAGCAGCCAGTACACAGGGGGCGATCAGCCCCAGCATTTT
. | . | TRBJ1-5 | TRBV6-5 | CASIGGSNQPQHF | TGTGCCAGCATCGGGGGGAGCAATCAGCCCCAGCATTTT
. | . | TRBJ2-3 | TRBV28 | CASSSPGSGTDTQYF | TGTGCCAGCAGTTCCCCCGGGTCTGGCACAGATACGCAGTATTTT
. | TRBD2 | TRBJ2-1 | TRBV5-1 | CASSLSGGGNEQFF | TGCGCCAGCAGCTTGTCGGGGGGTGGCAATGAGCAGTTCTTC
. | TRBD1 | TRBJ2-7 | TRBV6-5 | CASSNRRDRGYEQYF | TGTGCCAGCAGTAACCGCCGGGACAGGGGATACGAGCAGTACTTC
. | . | TRBJ2-7 | TRBV7-9 | CASSSRSRTSYEQYF | TGTGCCAGCAGCTCCCGGTCTAGAACGTCCTACGAGCAGTACTTC
. | . | TRBJ2-1 | TRBV19 | CASSNSGGRSYNEQFF | TGTGCCAGTAGTAATTCTGGGGGCCGCTCCTACAATGAGCAGTTCTTC
. | TRBD1 | TRBJ2-2 | TRBV5-5 | CASSLQYRGLGRGELFF | TGTGCCAGCAGCTTGCAATACAGGGGGCTAGGGAGAGGGGAGCTGTTTTTT
. | . | TRBJ2-4 | TRBV7-2 | CASSLGRNIQYF | TGTGCCAGCAGCTTAGGCAGAAACATTCAGTACTTC
. | . | TRBJ2-5 | TRBV7-3 | CASSLFGGALETQYF | TGTGCCAGCAGCTTATTTGGGGGGGCCTTAGAGACCCAGTACTTC
. | . | TRBJ2-3 | TRBV27 | CASSLSRDFLTDTQYF | TGTGCCAGCAGTCTCAGCCGGGACTTCCTCACAGATACGCAGTATTTT
. | . | TRBJ2-5 | TRBV18 | CASSPMQGRGETQYF | TGTGCCAGCTCACCAATGCAGGGGAGAGGGGAGACCCAGTACTTC
. | . | TRBJ1-2 | TRBV6-5 | CASSKGQNYGYTF | TGTGCCAGCAGCAAAGGACAAAACTATGGCTACACCTTC
. | TRBD1 | TRBJ1-5 | TRBV6-6 | CASRGQGAWQPQHF | TGTGCCAGCAGAGGACAGGGGGCTTGGCAGCCCCAGCATTTT
. | . | TRBJ2-1 | TRBV6-5 | CASRILDSYNEQFF | TGTGCCAGCAGAATTCTAGACTCCTACAATGAGCAGTTCTTC
. | TRBD1 | TRBJ1-1 | TRBV7-9 | CASSYGRTGAGSREAFF | TGTGCCAGCAGCTACGGAAGGACAGGTGCGGGGTCTCGAGAAGCTTTCTTT
few | TRBD1 | TRBJ1-5 | TRBV19 | CASTTTRLQGDYSNQPQHF | TGTGCCAGTACCACCACGAGGCTACAGGGGGATTATAGCAATCAGCCCCAGCATTTT
. | . | TRBJ2-7 | TRBV6-5 | CASSREQGYEQYF | TGTGCCAGCAGTCGGGAGCAGGGCTACGAGCAGTACTTC
. | TRBD2 | TRBJ2-3 | TRBV7-9 | CASSAPGGRLDTQYF | TGTGCCAGCAGCGCCCCGGGGGGGCGACTCGATACGCAGTATTTT
. | . | TRBJ1-6 | TRBV18 | CASSPPRAESSYNSPLHF | TGTGCCAGCTCACCCCCGCGGGCGGAGAGCTCCTATAATTCACCCCTCCACTTT
. | . | TRBJ2-5 | TRBV5-1 | CASSFQGFRETQYF | TGCGCCAGCAGCTTCCAGGGATTTAGAGAGACCCAGTACTTC
. | TRBD1 | TRBJ1-5 | TRBV19 | CASSSRDRLNQPQHF | TGTGCCAGTAGTTCACGGGACAGGTTAAATCAGCCCCAGCATTTT
. | TRBD2 | TRBJ2-5 | TRBV4-3 | CASSQEPGGGSETQYF | TGCGCCAGCAGCCAAGAGCCCGGGGGGGGTAGCGAGACCCAGTACTTC
. | TRBD2 | TRBJ2-5 | TRBV5-6 | CASSLVSAGGQETQYF | TGTGCCAGCAGCTTGGTTTCAGCGGGGGGCCAAGAGACCCAGTACTTC
. | . | TRBJ1-2 | TRBV20-1 | CSASSPGAGSGYTF | TGCAGTGCTAGTTCTCCCGGAGCGGGTTCCGGCTACACCTTC
once | . | TRBJ1-2 | TRBV19 | CASTRTANYGYTF | TGTGCCAGTACAAGGACAGCTAACTATGGCTACACCTTC
. | . | TRBJ1-1 | TRBV10-3 | CAVSAGGNTEAFF | TGTGCCGTGTCAGCCGGAGGGAACACTGAAGCTTTCTTT
once | . | TRBJ2-1 | TRBV5-1 | CASSLQVTYNEQFF | TGCGCCAGCAGCTTACAGGTGACCTACAATGAGCAGTTCTTC
. | . | TRBJ2-1 | TRBV4-1 | CASSQGAGGLYNEQFF | TGCGCCAGCAGCCAGGGGGCAGGGGGGCTCTACAATGAGCAGTTCTTC
. | TRBD1 | TRBJ2-2 | TRBV7-6 | CASSLETGQVTGELFF | TGTGCCAGCAGCTTAGAGACGGGACAGGTCACCGGGGAGCTGTTTTTT
. | . | TRBJ2-3 | TRBV19 | CASTPTSTPPDTQYF | TGTGCCAGTACCCCGACTAGTACTCCACCAGATACGCAGTATTTT
. | TRBD1 | TRBJ1-1 | TRBV18 | CASSPPTGRVVNTEAFF | TGTGCCAGCTCACCACCGACAGGGCGGGTTGTGAACACTGAAGCTTTCTTT